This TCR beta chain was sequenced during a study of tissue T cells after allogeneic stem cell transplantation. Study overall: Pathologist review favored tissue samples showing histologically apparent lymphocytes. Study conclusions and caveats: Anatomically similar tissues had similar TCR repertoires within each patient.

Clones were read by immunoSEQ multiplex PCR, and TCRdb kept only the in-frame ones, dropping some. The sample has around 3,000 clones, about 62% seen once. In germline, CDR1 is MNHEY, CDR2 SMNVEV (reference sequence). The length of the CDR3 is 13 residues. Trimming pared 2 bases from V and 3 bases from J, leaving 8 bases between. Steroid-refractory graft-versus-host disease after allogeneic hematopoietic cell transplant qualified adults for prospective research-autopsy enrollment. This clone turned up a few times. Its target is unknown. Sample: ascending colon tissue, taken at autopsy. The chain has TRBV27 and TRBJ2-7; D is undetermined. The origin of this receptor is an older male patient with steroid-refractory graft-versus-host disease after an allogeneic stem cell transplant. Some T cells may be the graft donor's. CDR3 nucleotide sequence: TGTGCCAGCAGTTTAACCCATAACTACGAGCAGTACTTC. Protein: CASSLTHNYEQYF.